This T cell receptor (beta chain) was profiled in a study of cytomegalovirus exposure and HLA in healthy donors. As for this clone: Antigen unknown.

Study-level results: The number of N-insertions in an Asian-associated ancestry cluster was reportedly below the roughly 620-donor mean in a later analysis. In an earlier analysis, productive rearrangement rates for most beta V segments clustered near 87% or 30%. More clonal expansion characterized HLA-associated TCR beta chains than equally common others in a later analysis.

PCR was performed using 60 Vbeta and 13 Jbeta primers. The data were produced by immunoSEQ multiplex PCR, yet TCRdb's version contains in-frame clones alone and is incomplete. The sample lists around 95,000 clones; roughly 80% were seen once. The V gene's germline CDR1 is MNHEY and CDR2 SVGAGI. The ends lost 4 bases at V and 5 bases at J; junction bases unmatched: 6. The CDR3 covers 15 residues. This clonotype originated in a man younger than 40 in good health and CMV-seropositive. The specimen was PBMCs. The rearrangement joins TRBV6-5 to TRBJ2-1, with 9 bases identical to TRBD2. As DNA, the CDR3 is TGTGCCAGCAGTTTAGGACTAGCGTCCCACAATGAGCAGTTCTTC. It yields the protein CASSLGLASHNEQFF.